Listed below are T cell receptor beta chains from one sample, sequenced in a study of T cell repertoires in ileal Crohn's disease. Profiling relied on immunoSEQ multiplex PCR, and the TCRdb table lists in-frame clones only, not all of them. Of about 31,000 clones detected, roughly three quarters appear once; the ten largest clones hold 5.5% to 6.5%. Sequenced input: ileal tissue. The receptor source for this set is an adult with Crohn's disease. The CDR3 runs from the conserved cysteine through the conserved F or W. The D gene is left open where the match is weak. Clone size, where shown, is once, few, many, or a class for clones that have expanded.

size,D,J,V,CDR3,DNA
once,TRBD1,TRBJ1-1,TRBV6-1,CASSEYGTGRITEAFF,TGTGCCAGCAGTGAATATGGGACAGGGAGAATAACTGAAGCTTTCTTT
.,.,TRBJ1-2,TRBV18,CASSPQAGPYGYTF,TGTGCCAGCTCACCACAGGCGGGACCCTATGGCTACACCTTC
.,.,TRBJ1-4,TRBV9,CASSVRGGNEKLFF,TGTGCCAGCAGCGTAAGGGGTGGTAATGAAAAACTGTTTTTT
few,.,TRBJ1-2,TRBV18,CASSPLSRGYGYTF,TGTGCCAGCTCACCACTCTCCAGGGGCTATGGCTACACCTTC
.,TRBD2,TRBJ2-5,TRBV6-5,CASSPSGSQETQYF,TGTGCCAGCAGTCCTAGCGGTTCCCAAGAGACCCAGTACTTC
.,TRBD1,TRBJ1-5,TRBV19,CASRQGDYNQPQHF,TGTGCCAGCCGACAGGGGGACTACAATCAGCCCCAGCATTTT
once,TRBD2,TRBJ2-1,TRBV7-2,CASSLGGAANNEQFF,TGTGCCAGCAGCTTGGGAGGGGCGGCGAACAATGAGCAGTTCTTC
.,.,TRBJ2-7,TRBV7-9,CASSRGIGEQYF,TGTGCCAGCAGCCGGGGGATTGGCGAGCAGTACTTC
.,.,TRBJ1-1,TRBV9,CASSPRLQGNTEAFF,TGTGCCAGCAGCCCCAGATTACAGGGGAACACTGAAGCTTTCTTT
.,.,TRBJ1-4,TRBV6-1,CASGRTGNNEKLFF,TGTGCCAGCGGAAGGACGGGGAATAATGAAAAACTGTTTTTT
.,.,TRBJ2-2,TRBV9,CASSVVGGFGGELFF,TGTGCCAGCAGCGTAGTTGGGGGGTTTGGCGGGGAGCTGTTTTTT
.,TRBD1,TRBJ1-2,TRBV29-1,CSDWDSRDYGYTF,TGCAGCGATTGGGACAGCCGAGACTATGGCTACACCTTC
few,TRBD1,TRBJ1-2,TRBV5-4,CASSRLGDRGNYGYTF,TGTGCCAGCAGCCGCCTCGGGGACAGGGGAAACTATGGCTACACCTTC
.,TRBD1,TRBJ1-1,TRBV6-6,CASSLGQGVWTEAFF,TGTGCCAGCAGTCTCGGACAGGGAGTATGGACTGAAGCTTTCTTT
.,TRBD2,TRBJ2-2,TRBV7-2,CASSLEPGGPVTGELFF,TGTGCCAGCAGCTTAGAACCGGGGGGGCCCGTCACCGGGGAGCTGTTTTTT
.,.,TRBJ1-3,TRBV6-5,CASRGYLSGNTIYF,TGTGCCAGCCGGGGGTACCTTTCTGGAAACACCATATATTTT
.,.,TRBJ2-2,TRBV4-3,CASSPGQPGAGELFF,TGCGCCAGCAGCCCAGGACAGCCTGGCGCCGGGGAGCTGTTTTTT
.,TRBD1,TRBJ2-3,TRBV29-1,CSAGQGELTDTQYF,TGCAGCGCAGGACAGGGGGAGTTGACAGATACGCAGTATTTT
.,.,TRBJ1-2,TRBV7-2,CASSLEHNNYGYTF,TGTGCCAGCAGCTTAGAACACAATAACTATGGCTACACCTTC
.,.,TRBJ2-1,TRBV2,CASSSNNLWAQEQFF,TGTGCCAGCAGTTCGAATAATTTGTGGGCTCAGGAGCAGTTCTTC
.,TRBD1,TRBJ1-1,TRBV10-3,CAISAIRGLGPNTEAFF,TGTGCCATCAGTGCTATCAGGGGGCTTGGACCGAACACTGAAGCTTTCTTT
.,TRBD1,TRBJ1-6,TRBV7-8,CASSQGNYSPLHF,TGTGCCAGCTCACAGGGGAATTATTCACCCCTCCACTTT
.,TRBD1,TRBJ2-1,TRBV4-1,CASSGPTGNNEQFF,TGCGCCAGCAGCGGACCGACAGGGAACAATGAGCAGTTCTTC
.,TRBD2,TRBJ2-3,TRBV7-3,CASSSTSGGGADTQYF,TGTGCCAGCAGCTCGACCAGCGGGGGGGGAGCGGATACGCAGTATTTT
.,.,TRBJ1-6,TRBV11-2,CASSLDEGGSPLHF,TGTGCCAGCAGCTTGGACGAGGGCGGATCACCCCTCCACTTT
.,TRBD1,TRBJ1-2,TRBV6-5,CASSPGQGAYYGYTF,TGTGCCAGCAGTCCGGGACAGGGGGCTTACTATGGCTACACCTTC
.,TRBD1,TRBJ2-7,TRBV7-2,CASSPRTGIYEQYF,TGTGCCAGCAGCCCCAGGACAGGGATCTACGAGCAGTACTTC
.,.,TRBJ2-7,TRBV5-8,CASSLRSSYEQYF,TGTGCCAGCAGCTTGAGGAGCTCCTACGAGCAGTACTTC
.,TRBD2,TRBJ2-1,TRBV5-1,CASSLATSGANGEQFF,TGCGCCAGCAGCTTGGCGACTAGCGGGGCAAATGGGGAGCAGTTCTTC